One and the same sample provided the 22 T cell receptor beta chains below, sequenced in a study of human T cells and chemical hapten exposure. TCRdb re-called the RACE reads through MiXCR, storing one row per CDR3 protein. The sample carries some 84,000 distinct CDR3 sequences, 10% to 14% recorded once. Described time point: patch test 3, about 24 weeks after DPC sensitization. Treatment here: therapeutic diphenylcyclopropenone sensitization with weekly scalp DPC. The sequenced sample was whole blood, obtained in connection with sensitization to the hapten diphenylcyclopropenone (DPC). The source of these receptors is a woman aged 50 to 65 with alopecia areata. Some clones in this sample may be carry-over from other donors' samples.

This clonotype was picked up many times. This CDR3 reads CSARQDRGGKNIQYF. CDR3 nucleotide sequence: TGCAGTGCTAGACAGGACAGGGGGGGCAAAAACATTCAGTACTTC. This chain joins TRBV20-1 and TRBJ2-4, with 10 bases that match TRBD1. The germline CDR1 and CDR2 sequences are DFQATT and SNEGSKA (reference sequence). J lost 3 bases, V lost 2 bases, and 4 bases had no gene match. The CDR3 loop spans 15 amino acids.

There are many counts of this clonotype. The CDR3 sequence is CASSLGLAGGYSSGANVLTF. For the CDR3, the DNA is TGTGCCAGCAGCCTGGGACTAGCGGGAGGGTATAGCTCTGGGGCCAACGTCCTGACTTTC. The genes are TRBV21-1 and TRBJ2-6; TRBD2 reflects the table's D call only, with no check against the DNA. TRBV21-1 is shown as a pseudogene. This CDR3 comprises 20 residues.

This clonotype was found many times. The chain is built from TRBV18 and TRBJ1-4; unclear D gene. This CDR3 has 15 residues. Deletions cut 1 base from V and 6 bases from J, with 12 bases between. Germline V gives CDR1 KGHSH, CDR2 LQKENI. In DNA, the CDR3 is TGTGCCAGCTCACCACGGGCCAGAGGTGATGAAAAACTGTTTTTT. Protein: CASSPRARGDEKLFF.

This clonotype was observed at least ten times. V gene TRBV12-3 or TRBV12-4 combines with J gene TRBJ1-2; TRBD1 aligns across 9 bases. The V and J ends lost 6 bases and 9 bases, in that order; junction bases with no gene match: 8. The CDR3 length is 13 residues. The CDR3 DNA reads TGTGCCAGCAGCTCCGGGACAGGGACAAGCTACACCTTC. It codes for CASSSGTGTSYTF.

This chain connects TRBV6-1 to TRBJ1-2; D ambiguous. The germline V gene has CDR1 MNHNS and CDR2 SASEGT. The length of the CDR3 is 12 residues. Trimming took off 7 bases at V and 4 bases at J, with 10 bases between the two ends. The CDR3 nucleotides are TGTGCCAGCAAGCAGGCCGTCTATGGCTACACCTTC. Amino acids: CASKQAVYGYTF.

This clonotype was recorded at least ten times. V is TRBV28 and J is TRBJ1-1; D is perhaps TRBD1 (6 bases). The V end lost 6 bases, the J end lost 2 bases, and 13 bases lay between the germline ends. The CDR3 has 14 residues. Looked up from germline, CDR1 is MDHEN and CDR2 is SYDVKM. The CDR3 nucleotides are TGTGCCAGCAGCCCTACAGGGCTTAACACTGAAGCTTTCTTT. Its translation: CASSPTGLNTEAFF.

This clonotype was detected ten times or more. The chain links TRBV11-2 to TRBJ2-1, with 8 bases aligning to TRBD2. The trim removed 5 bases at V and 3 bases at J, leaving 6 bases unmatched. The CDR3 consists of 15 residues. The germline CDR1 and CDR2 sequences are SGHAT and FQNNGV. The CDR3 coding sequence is TGTGCCAGCAGCCCCCAGGCGGGGGGCTACAATGAGCAGTTCTTC. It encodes CASSPQAGGYNEQFF.

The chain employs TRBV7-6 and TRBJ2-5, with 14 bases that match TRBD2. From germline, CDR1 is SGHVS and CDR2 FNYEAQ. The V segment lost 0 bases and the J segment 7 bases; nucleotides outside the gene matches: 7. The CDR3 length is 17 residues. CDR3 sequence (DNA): TGTGCCAGCAGCTTAGCGGGGACTAGCGGGAGAGTCGGGACCCAGTACTTC. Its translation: CASSLAGTSGRVGTQYF.

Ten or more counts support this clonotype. DNA for the CDR3: TGCAGCGTTGCTAGCGGGGGAGAGACCCAGTACTTC. Protein product: CSVASGGETQYF. The rearrangement links TRBV29-1 to TRBJ2-5; 10 nucleotides agree with TRBD2. Germline values: CDR1 SQVTM, CDR2 ANQGSEA. The CDR3 is made up of 12 amino acids. Trimming took 4 bases from V and 4 from J; bases not matched to a gene: 0.

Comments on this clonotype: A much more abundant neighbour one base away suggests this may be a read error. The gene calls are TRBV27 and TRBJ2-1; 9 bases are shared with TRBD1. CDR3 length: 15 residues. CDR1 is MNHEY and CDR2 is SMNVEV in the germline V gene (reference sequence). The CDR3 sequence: CANSKDRGANNEQFF. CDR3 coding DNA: TGTGCCAACAGTAAGGACAGGGGAGCGAATAATGAGCAGTTCTTC.

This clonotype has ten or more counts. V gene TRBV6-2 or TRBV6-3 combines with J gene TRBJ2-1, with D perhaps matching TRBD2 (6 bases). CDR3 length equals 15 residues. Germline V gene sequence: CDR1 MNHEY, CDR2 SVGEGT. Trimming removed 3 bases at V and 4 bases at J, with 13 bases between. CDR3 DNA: TGTGCCAGCAGTTATCCGGTTGCGGGATACAATGAGCAGTTCTTC. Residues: CASSYPVAGYNEQFF.

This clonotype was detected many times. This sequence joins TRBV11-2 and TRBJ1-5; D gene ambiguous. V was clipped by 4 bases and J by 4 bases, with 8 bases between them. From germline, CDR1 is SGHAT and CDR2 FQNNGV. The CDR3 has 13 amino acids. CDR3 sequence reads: CASSSGINQPQHF. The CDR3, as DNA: TGTGCCAGCAGCTCAGGAATAAATCAGCCCCAGCATTTT.

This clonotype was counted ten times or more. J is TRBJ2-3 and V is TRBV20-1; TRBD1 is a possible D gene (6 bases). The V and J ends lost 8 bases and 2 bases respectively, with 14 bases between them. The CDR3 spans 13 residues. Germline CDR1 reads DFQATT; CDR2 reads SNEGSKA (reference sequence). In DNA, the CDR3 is TGCAGTCTGGCTGGACAGACCACAGATACGCAGTATTTT. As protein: CSLAGQTTDTQYF.

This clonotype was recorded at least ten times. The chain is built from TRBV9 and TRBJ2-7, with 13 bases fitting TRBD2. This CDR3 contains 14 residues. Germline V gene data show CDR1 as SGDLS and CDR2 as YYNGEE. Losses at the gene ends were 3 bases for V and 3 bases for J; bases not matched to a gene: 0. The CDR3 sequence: CASSGLAGGYEQYF. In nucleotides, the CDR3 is TGTGCCAGCAGCGGACTAGCGGGAGGCTACGAGCAGTACTTC. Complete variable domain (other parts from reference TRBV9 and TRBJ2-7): DSGVTQTPKHLITATGQRVTLRCSPRSGDLSVYWYQQSLDQGLQFLIQYYNGEERAKGNILERFSAQQFPDLHSELNLSSLELGDSALYFCASSGLAGGYEQYFGPGTRLTVT.

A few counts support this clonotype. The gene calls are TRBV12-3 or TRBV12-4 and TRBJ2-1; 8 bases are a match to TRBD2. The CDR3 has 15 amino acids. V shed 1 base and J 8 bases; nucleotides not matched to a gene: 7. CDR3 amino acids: CASSLGDVGRDEQFF. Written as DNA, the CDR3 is TGTGCCAGCAGTTTAGGGGACGTCGGGAGGGATGAGCAGTTCTTC.

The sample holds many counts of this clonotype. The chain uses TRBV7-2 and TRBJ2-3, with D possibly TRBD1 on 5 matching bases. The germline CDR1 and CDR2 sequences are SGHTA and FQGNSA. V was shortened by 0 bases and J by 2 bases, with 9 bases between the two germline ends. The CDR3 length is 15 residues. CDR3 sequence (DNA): TGTGCCAGCAGCTTAGCAGGGGCCCACACAGATACGCAGTATTTT. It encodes CASSLAGAHTDTQYF.

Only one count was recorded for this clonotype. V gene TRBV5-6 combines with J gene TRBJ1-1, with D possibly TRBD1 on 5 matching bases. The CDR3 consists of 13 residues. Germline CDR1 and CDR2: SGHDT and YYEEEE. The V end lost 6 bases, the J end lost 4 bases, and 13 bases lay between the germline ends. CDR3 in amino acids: CASNPTGRTEAFF. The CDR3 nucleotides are TGTGCCAGCAACCCTACAGGTCGCACTGAAGCTTTCTTT.

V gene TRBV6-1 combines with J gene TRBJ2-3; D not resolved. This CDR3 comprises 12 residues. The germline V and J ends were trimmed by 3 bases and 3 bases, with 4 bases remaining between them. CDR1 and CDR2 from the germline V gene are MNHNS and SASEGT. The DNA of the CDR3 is TGTGCCAGCAGTGACCGGACAGATACGCAGTATTTT. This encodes CASSDRTDTQYF.

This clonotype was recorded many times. The DNA for the CDR3 is TGCGCCAGCAGCTTGACTAGCGGGAGGTTTGAGCAGTTCTTC. This codes for CASSLTSGRFEQFF. V usage is TRBV5-1 and J usage is TRBJ2-1, with TRBD2 identical over 12 bases. The CDR3 runs to 14 residues. V lost 1 base and J lost 9; bases outside the gene matches: 2. Germline V gives CDR1 SGHRS, CDR2 YFSETQ.

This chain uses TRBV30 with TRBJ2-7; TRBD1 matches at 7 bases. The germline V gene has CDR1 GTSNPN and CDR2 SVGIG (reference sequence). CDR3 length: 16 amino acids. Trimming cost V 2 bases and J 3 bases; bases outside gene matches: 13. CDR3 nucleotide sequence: TGTGCCTGGAGTCCCGGACAGGTTACACGCGTCTACGAGCAGTACTTC. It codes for CAWSPGQVTRVYEQYF.

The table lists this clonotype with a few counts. The CDR3 loop reads CASSSGDGSNQPQHF. Here the CDR3 DNA reads TGCGCCAGCAGCTCCGGGGACGGCAGCAATCAGCCCCAGCATTTT. The rearrangement joins TRBV5-1 to TRBJ1-5; possible D gene TRBD1, 5 bases. Deletions cut 3 bases from V and 1 base from J, with 11 bases between. Germline loops: CDR1 SGHRS, CDR2 YFSETQ. The CDR3 spans 15 residues.

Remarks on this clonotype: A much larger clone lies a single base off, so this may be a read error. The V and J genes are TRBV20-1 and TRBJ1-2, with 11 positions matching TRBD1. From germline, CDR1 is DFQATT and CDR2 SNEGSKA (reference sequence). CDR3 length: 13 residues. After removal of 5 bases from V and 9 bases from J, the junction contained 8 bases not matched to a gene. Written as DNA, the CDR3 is TGCAGTGCTCCCGGGACAGGGGGGAATAGCTACACCTTC. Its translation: CSAPGTGGNSYTF.